The 25 T cell receptor beta chains reported below all come from one sample, sequenced in a study of blood T cell repertoires in COVID-19. Clones were sequenced by immunoSEQ multiplex PCR, and TCRdb holds only the in-frame ones, with some missing. The repertoire holds roughly 41,000 clones, with 70% to 90% as singletons. The sample taken for sequencing was peripheral blood. Every receptor here comes from a man in his fifties or sixties with active COVID-19.

This clone is categorized as medium-sized. The genes are TRBV27 and TRBJ2-7; 8 positions agree with TRBD2. J lost 4 bases, V lost 0 bases, and 14 bases had no gene match. Germline V gene data show CDR1 as MNHEY and CDR2 as SMNVEV (reference sequence). The CDR3 sequence is 18 residues long. The CDR3 sequence: CASSLSVPALRGGYEQYF. The CDR3 nucleotides are TGTGCCAGCAGTTTATCAGTCCCTGCGCTACGGGGGGGGTACGAGCAGTACTTC.

The V call is TRBV9, the J call TRBJ2-1, with D maybe TRBD2 (5 bases). The CDR3 runs to 13 residues. The V and J ends lost 2 bases and 9 bases respectively, with 12 bases between them. Germline values: CDR1 SGDLS, CDR2 YYNGEE. In DNA form, the CDR3 reads TGTGCCAGCAGCGTGGAGGTGCTGGGTGAGCAGTTCTTC. Amino acids: CASSVEVLGEQFF.

This clone showed up just once. V gene TRBV10-2 combines with J gene TRBJ2-5, with a possible D match to TRBD2 (6 bases). The CDR3 consists of 14 residues. V was pared by 7 bases and J by 2 bases, with 14 bases between. Germline-derived CDR1 and CDR2 are WSHSY and SAAADI. CDR3 amino acids: CASTELAPQETQYF. The CDR3, as DNA: TGCGCCAGCACCGAACTAGCCCCTCAAGAGACCCAGTACTTC.

This clone was seen more than once but under ten times. J is TRBJ2-3 and V is TRBV6-1; weak D call: TRBD2 (7 bases). The V and J ends lost 6 bases and 4 bases respectively, with 20 bases between them. The CDR3 length is 16 residues. Germline V gene sequence: CDR1 MNHNS, CDR2 SASEGT. The CDR3 is CASRERGAVSPDTQYF. The CDR3 DNA reads TGTGCCAGCAGGGAACGGGGGGCCGTTTCCCCAGATACGCAGTATTTT.

The rearrangement links TRBV14 to TRBJ2-5; no reliable D call. The V end was cut by 2 bases, the J end by 5 bases, with 12 bases between. Per the germline V gene, CDR1 is SGHDN and CDR2 is FVKESK. CDR3 length: 14 residues. The CDR3 DNA is TGTGCCAGCAGCCAATCCTCCTTCGGGGAGACCCAGTACTTC. It codes for CASSQSSFGETQYF.

V usage is TRBV4-1 and J usage is TRBJ2-5; 7 nucleotides agree with TRBD2. V lost 5 bases and J lost 2; bases outside the gene matches: 11. This CDR3 spans 16 amino acids. Germline CDR1 and CDR2: MGHRA and YSYEKL. The CDR3 loop reads CASSLRGGGVQETQYF. Here the CDR3 DNA reads TGCGCCAGCAGCTTACGCGGGGGAGGGGTTCAAGAGACCCAGTACTTC.

V gene TRBV2 combines with J gene TRBJ2-3; 7 nucleotides align to TRBD2. The J segment lost 3 bases and the V segment lost 8 bases, leaving 17 bases of the junction unmatched. The CDR3 spans 17 residues. The V gene's germline CDR1 is SNHLY and CDR2 FYNNEI. The CDR3 DNA sequence: TGTGCCAGCTCCCGCCGACCGCAGCCCGGGGGGACAGATACGCAGTATTTT. It codes for CASSRRPQPGGTDTQYF. The variable domain in full, completed from reference TRBV2 and TRBJ2-3, reads EPEVTQTPSHQVTQMGQEVILRCVPISNHLYFYWYRQILGQKVEFLVSFYNNEISEKSEIFDDQFSVERPDGSNFTLKIRSTKLEDSAMYFCASSRRPQPGGTDTQYFGPGTRLTVL.

The chain joins TRBV5-1 to TRBJ2-7; possible D gene TRBD2, 5 bases. Germline CDR1 is SGHRS and CDR2 is YFSETQ. The V and J ends lost 0 bases and 9 bases respectively, with 16 bases between them. This CDR3 has 14 amino acids. CDR3 nucleotides: TGCGCCAGCAGCTTGGGGTTTGGGGAGAAAGTGCAGTACTTC. It encodes CASSLGFGEKVQYF.

This chain uses TRBV2 with TRBJ1-6; 8 bases are shared with TRBD1. Germline CDR1 is SNHLY and CDR2 is FYNNEI. The CDR3 covers 16 residues. Trimming at V came to 6 bases and at J to 6 bases, leaving 10 bases not matched to a gene. This CDR3 is CASSPYRGRGNSPLHF. CDR3 in DNA: TGTGCCAGCAGCCCGTACAGGGGGAGAGGTAATTCACCCCTCCACTTT.

The rearrangement links TRBV6-2 or TRBV6-3 to TRBJ1-5; unclear D gene. Looked up from germline, CDR1 is MNHEY and CDR2 is SVGEGT. This CDR3 comprises 13 residues. V lost 5 bases and J 6 bases, leaving 11 bases between the germline ends. CDR3 protein: CASSTRLGQPQHF. The CDR3 DNA reads TGTGCCAGCAGTACCCGACTCGGTCAGCCCCAGCATTTT.

The CDR3 coding sequence is TGCGCCAGCAGCCAAGACTCTATGGTGAACACTGAAGCTTTCTTT. Translating it yields CASSQDSMVNTEAFF. The chain recombines TRBV4-3 with TRBJ1-1; D not resolved. This CDR3 spans 15 amino acids. The V gene's germline CDR1 is LGHNA and CDR2 YSLEER. V lost 0 bases and J lost 0, with 8 bases in between.

This clone occurred once. V gene TRBV4-3 combines with J gene TRBJ2-2, with D unclear. Trimming left V 0 bases short and J 1 base short, with 3 bases between. The CDR3 has 14 residues. Germline CDR1 and CDR2: LGHNA and YSLEER. The DNA of the CDR3 is TGCGCCAGCAGCCAAGAGAGGAACACCGGGGAGCTGTTTTTT. This encodes CASSQERNTGELFF.

The rearrangement uses TRBV25-1 and TRBJ2-3, with 8 bases matching TRBD1. The CDR3 length is 15 residues. Unmatched junction bases numbered 9, after V lost 7 bases and J lost 3 bases. The V gene's germline CDR1 is MGHDK and CDR2 SYGVNS. The CDR3 region has the DNA TGTGCCAGCAACCCTGTGACAGGGGAAACAGATACGCAGTATTTT. Protein product: CASNPVTGETDTQYF.

This clone was seen once. The chain joins TRBV9 to TRBJ2-1, with 8 nucleotides matching TRBD2. This CDR3 contains 15 residues. Germline CDR1 is SGDLS and CDR2 is YYNGEE. V shed 0 bases, J shed 4 bases, and the junction held 3 bases outside the gene matches. The CDR3 nucleotides read TGTGCCAGCAGCGTAGCTATAGCGGGGTACAATGAGCAGTTCTTC. Translated: CASSVAIAGYNEQFF. The complete variable domain, with remaining parts taken from reference TRBV9 and TRBJ2-1, reads DSGVTQTPKHLITATGQRVTLRCSPRSGDLSVYWYQQSLDQGLQFLIQYYNGEERAKGNILERFSAQQFPDLHSELNLSSLELGDSALYFCASSVAIAGYNEQFFGPGTRLTVL.

CDR3 sequence: CASSQVPGQPQYGYTF. The CDR3 bases are TGCGCCAGCAGCCAAGTCCCGGGACAGCCTCAGTATGGCTACACCTTC. The chain recombines TRBV4-1 with TRBJ1-2, with TRBD1 identical over 7 bases. CDR1 is MGHRA and CDR2 is YSYEKL in the germline V gene. Unmatched junction bases numbered 10, after V lost 1 base and J lost 5 bases. CDR3 length equals 16 residues.

This clone was detected only once. The rearrangement joins TRBV6-1 to TRBJ1-5; D uncertain. This CDR3 spans 15 amino acids. Trimming left V 1 base short and J 4 bases short, with 11 bases between. Germline V CDR1 and CDR2: MNHNS, SASEGT. The CDR3 here is CASSEVVGYNQPQHF. Here the CDR3 DNA reads TGTGCCAGCAGTGAAGTTGTCGGGTATAATCAGCCCCAGCATTTT.

The genes are TRBV2 and TRBJ1-6; 7 bases agree with TRBD1. The CDR3 spans 15 residues. V trimming: 6 bases; J trimming: 5 bases; junction bases outside the gene matches: 7. The V gene's germline CDR1 is SNHLY and CDR2 FYNNEI. This CDR3 reads CASRAGTENNSPLHF. The CDR3 coding sequence is TGTGCCAGCAGAGCCGGGACAGAAAATAATTCACCCCTCCACTTT.

The genes are TRBV19 and TRBJ2-2; the match to TRBD1 covers 7 bases. J gave up 2 bases and V 4 bases, and 7 bases lay outside the gene matches. Germline V CDR1 and CDR2: LNHDA, SQIVND (reference sequence). The CDR3 has 16 residues. The CDR3 region is CASSRAGTVNTGELFF. CDR3 nucleotide sequence: TGTGCCAGTAGTAGGGCCGGGACAGTAAACACCGGGGAGCTGTTTTTT.

The chain has TRBV3-1 (or the pseudogene TRBV3-2) and TRBJ1-2; D perhaps matches TRBD1 (6 bases). V lost 0 bases to trimming and J lost 5 bases, with 13 bases between them. Germline loops: CDR1 LGHDT, CDR2 YNNKEL (reference sequence). CDR3 length equals 15 residues. CDR3 nucleotide sequence: TGTGCCAGCAGCCAAGAAGGGGGACCTGGATATGGCTACACCTTC. It specifies CASSQEGGPGYGYTF.

CDR3 amino acids: CASSRDSDTSYNSPLHF. The CDR3 nucleotides are TGTGCCAGCAGCCGGGACAGCGATACTTCCTATAATTCACCCCTCCACTTT. The chain carries TRBV27 and TRBJ1-6, with 7 bases identical to TRBD1. The V and J ends lost 6 bases and 1 base, in that order; junction bases with no gene match: 9. The germline V gene has CDR1 MNHEY and CDR2 SMNVEV (reference sequence). This CDR3 contains 17 residues.

The chain couples TRBV2 to TRBJ2-7, with 8 positions matching TRBD1. The CDR3 loop spans 14 amino acids. The V gene end was trimmed by 8 bases and the J gene end by 5 bases; junction bases not matched to a gene: 11. Germline V gene lookup returns CDR1 SNHLY and CDR2 FYNNEI. The CDR3 here is CASGGMDREDEQYF. The CDR3 DNA sequence: TGTGCCAGCGGAGGAATGGACAGGGAGGACGAGCAGTACTTC.

The genes are TRBV5-6 and TRBJ2-3; 8 bases are a match to TRBD1. The CDR3 extends over 16 amino acids. The ends lost 3 bases at V and 2 bases at J; junction bases unmatched: 8. Germline lookup yields CDR1 SGHDT and CDR2 YYEEEE. Here the CDR3 reads CASSYMRTGNTDTQYF. In nucleotides, the CDR3 is TGTGCCAGCAGCTATATGCGGACAGGGAACACAGATACGCAGTATTTT.

The chain recombines TRBV3-1 (or the pseudogene TRBV3-2) with TRBJ2-5, with D possibly TRBD1 on 6 matching bases. Germline lookup yields CDR1 LGHDT and CDR2 YNNKEL (reference sequence). The CDR3 totals 19 residues. V lost 0 bases and J 0 bases, leaving 20 bases between the germline ends. CDR3 DNA sequence: TGTGCCAGCAGCCAAGACGAGGCAGGGGTTTATCGAAACCAAGAGACCCAGTACTTC. Its protein product is CASSQDEAGVYRNQETQYF.

This clone has more than one count but fewer than ten. V and J are TRBV6-1 and TRBJ2-3; D unresolved. V was cut by 2 bases and J by 2 bases, with 11 bases left in between. CDR1 and CDR2 (germline): MNHNS, SASEGT. There are 15 residues in the CDR3. CDR3 in amino acids: CASSESRLFTDTQYF. CDR3 sequence (DNA): TGTGCCAGCAGTGAATCCCGGTTGTTCACAGATACGCAGTATTTT.

This chain uses TRBV6-5 with TRBJ2-7; no reliable D call. Trimming took 11 bases from V and 7 from J, leaving 18 bases between them. This CDR3 region has 12 residues. CDR1 is MNHEY and CDR2 is SVGAGI in the germline V gene. The CDR3 region is CAAERRPGEQYF. The CDR3, as DNA: TGTGCCGCGGAGAGACGGCCCGGGGAGCAGTACTTC.